The present entry profiles one TCR beta chain with its context. The length of the CDR3 is 13 residues. V was cut by 5 bases and J by 1 base, with 8 bases left in between. Germline V gene lookup returns CDR1 SGHDN and CDR2 FVKESK. This specimen belongs to a study of cytomegalovirus exposure and HLA in healthy donors. On the study more broadly: Caucasian-associated ancestry cluster membership applied to less than 85% of approximately 420 genotyped donors.

Despite likely unrecorded immune exposures, the donors were nominally healthy at the time of sampling. The PCR ran on 60 Vbeta and 13 Jbeta primers. Sequencing used immunoSEQ multiplex PCR; TCRdb keeps in-frame clones, though not all of them. The sample totals 50,000 to 60,000 clones; its top ten clones hold roughly 4%. The sequenced sample was PBMCs. J is TRBJ1-1 and V is TRBV14, with a tentative D call TRBD1 (6 bases). The sequence was obtained from a male donor in good health and CMV-seronegative. The DNA of the CDR3 is TGTGCCAGCAGCGGACAGCCGAACACTGAAGCTTTCTTT. Translating it yields CASSGQPNTEAFF. Filled out from reference TRBV14 and TRBJ1-1, the complete variable domain reads EAGVTQFPSHSVIEKGQTVTLRCDPISGHDNLYWYRRVMGKEIKFLLHFVKESKQDESGMPNNRFLAERTGGTYSTLKVQPAELEDSGVYFCASSGQPNTEAFFGQGTRLTVV.